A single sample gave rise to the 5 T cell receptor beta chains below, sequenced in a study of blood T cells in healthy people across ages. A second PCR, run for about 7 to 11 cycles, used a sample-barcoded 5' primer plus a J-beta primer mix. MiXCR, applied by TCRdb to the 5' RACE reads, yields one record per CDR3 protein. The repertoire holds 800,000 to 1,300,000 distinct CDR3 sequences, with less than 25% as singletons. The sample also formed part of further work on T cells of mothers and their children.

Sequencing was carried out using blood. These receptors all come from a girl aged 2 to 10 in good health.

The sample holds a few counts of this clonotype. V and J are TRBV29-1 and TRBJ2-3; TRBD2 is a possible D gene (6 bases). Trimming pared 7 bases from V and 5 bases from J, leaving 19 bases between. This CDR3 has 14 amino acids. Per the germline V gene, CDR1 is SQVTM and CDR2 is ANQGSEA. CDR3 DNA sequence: TGCAGCGCAGCGGGCCTCCTTGTGAGAGATACGCAGTATTTT. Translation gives CSAAGLLVRDTQYF.

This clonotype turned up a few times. The CDR3 region is CASSPHAGTGELFF. CDR3 bases: TGTGCCAGCAGCCCGCACGCTGGCACCGGGGAGCTGTTTTTT. This chain connects TRBV3-1 to TRBJ2-2; D call uncertain. The CDR3 is 14 residues long. Trimming shortened V by 4 bases and J by 4 bases, and 10 bases separated the two germline ends. Germline CDR1 is LGHDT and CDR2 is YNNKEL (reference sequence). Using reference TRBV3-1 and TRBJ2-2 for the parts outside the CDR3, the full variable domain is DTAVSQTPKYLVTQMGNDKSIKCEQNLGHDTMYWYKQDSKKFLKIMFSYNNKELIINETVPNRFSPKSPDKAHLNLHINSLELGDSAVYFCASSPHAGTGELFFGEGSRLTVL.

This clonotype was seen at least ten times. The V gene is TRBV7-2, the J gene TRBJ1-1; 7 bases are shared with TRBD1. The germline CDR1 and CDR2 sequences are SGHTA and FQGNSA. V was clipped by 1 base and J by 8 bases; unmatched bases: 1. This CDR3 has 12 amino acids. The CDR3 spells CASSLGRGEAFF. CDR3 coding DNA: TGTGCCAGCAGCTTAGGCAGGGGGGAAGCTTTCTTT.

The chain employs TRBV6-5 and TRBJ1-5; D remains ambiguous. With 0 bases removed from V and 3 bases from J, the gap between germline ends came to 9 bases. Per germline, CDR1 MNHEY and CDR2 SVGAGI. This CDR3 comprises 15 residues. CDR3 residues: CASSYSLSSNQPQHF. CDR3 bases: TGTGCCAGCAGTTACTCTTTGAGTTCCAATCAGCCCCAGCATTTT.

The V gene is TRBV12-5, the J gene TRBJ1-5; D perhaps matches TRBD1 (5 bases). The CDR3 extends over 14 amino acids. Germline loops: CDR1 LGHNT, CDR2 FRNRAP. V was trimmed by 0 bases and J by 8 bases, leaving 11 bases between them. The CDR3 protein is CASGLVGWGEPQHF. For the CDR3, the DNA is TGTGCTAGTGGTTTGGTAGGGTGGGGGGAGCCCCAGCATTTT.